The rows below give T cell receptor beta chains drawn from one sample of a study of OX40 agonist ivuxolimab in advanced cancers. This table comes from immunoSEQ multiplex PCR, and its TCRdb copy is limited to in-frame clones, with some not included. The sample contains some 58,000 clones, roughly 89% of which appear only once. The sequencing here drew on CD4+ or CD8+ T cells sorted from blood, taken in a trial of the OX40 agonist ivuxolimab. The receptors derive from an adult with an advanced solid tumor such as melanoma, head and neck, liver or kidney cancer. Each CDR3 is given with its conserved first and last residue. The D gene is left open where the match is weak.

D	V	J	CDR3
TRBD1	TRBV5-4	TRBJ2-2	CASSLGRGLGELFF
-	TRBV6-5	TRBJ1-2	CASRAGEIYGYTF
TRBD1	TRBV5-1	TRBJ1-1	CASSYGQGNTEAFF
TRBD1	TRBV7-9	TRBJ1-1	CASSRTGGTEAFF
TRBD1	TRBV9	TRBJ1-4	CASSADRGFNEKLFF
TRBD2	TRBV11-3	TRBJ2-7	CASSLGYGTSGTGGSYEQYF
-	TRBV5-1	TRBJ1-4	CASSFWGGVEKLFF
-	TRBV5-1	-	CASSLVGYEQYF
-	TRBV5-4	TRBJ1-1	CASSVRGNTEAFF
TRBD2	TRBV6-5	TRBJ2-1	CASSRTSGALSIF